The clone carrying this T cell receptor beta chain showed up just a few times. Antigen specificity is unknown. Participants with HIV, all of them, were treated in the United States. This CDR3 comprises 14 residues. V lost 5 bases and J 1 base, leaving 11 bases between the germline ends. Germline-derived CDR1 and CDR2 are SGHVS and FQNEAQ. This entry comes from a study of long-term antiretroviral therapy in people with HIV. Regarding the study as a whole: Relative to transplant donor controls, diversity remained lower despite increasing after ART. ART adherence, viral resistance and therapy changes were not recorded.

It was version v3.0 of the immunoSEQ assay that was run at survey level. Sequencing was performed with immunoSEQ multiplex PCR; in TCRdb, only in-frame clones are kept and a portion is missing. The sample records tens of thousands of clones, 80% being singletons. This TCR was sampled from a man aged 25-40 years with HIV. The sequencing here drew on unsorted PBMCs, taken 3.4 years after starting antiretroviral therapy. The gene calls are TRBV7-8 and TRBJ1-1, with no clear D. CDR3 in amino acids: CASSPPDGNTEAFF. CDR3 coding DNA: TGTGCCAGCAGCCCACCGGACGGGAACACTGAAGCTTTCTTT. The full variable domain, in which reference TRBV7-8 and TRBJ1-1 provide the parts outside the CDR3, is GAGVSQSPRYKVAKRGQDVALRCDPISGHVSLFWYQQALGQGPEFLTYFQNEAQLDKSGLPSDRFFAERPEGSVSTLKIQRTQQEDSAVYLCASSPPDGNTEAFFGQGTRLTVV.